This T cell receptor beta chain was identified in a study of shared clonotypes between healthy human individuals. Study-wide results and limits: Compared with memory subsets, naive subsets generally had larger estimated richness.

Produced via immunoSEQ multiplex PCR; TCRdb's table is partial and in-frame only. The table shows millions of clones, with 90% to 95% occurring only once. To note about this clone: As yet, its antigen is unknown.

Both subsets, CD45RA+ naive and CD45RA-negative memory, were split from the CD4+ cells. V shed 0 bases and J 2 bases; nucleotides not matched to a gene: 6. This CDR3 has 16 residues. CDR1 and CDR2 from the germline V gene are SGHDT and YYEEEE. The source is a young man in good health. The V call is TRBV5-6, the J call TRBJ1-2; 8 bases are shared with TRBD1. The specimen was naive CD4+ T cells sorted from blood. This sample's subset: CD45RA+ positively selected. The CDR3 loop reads CASSLGLDRENYGYTF. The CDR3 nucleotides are TGTGCCAGCAGCTTGGGGTTGGACAGGGAAAACTATGGCTACACCTTC.